This T cell receptor beta chain appears in the sequencing data of a study of shared T cell receptors in the human thymus. The germline V gene has CDR1 MNHNY and CDR2 SVGAGI (reference sequence). This CDR3 comprises 15 residues. V was clipped by 2 bases and J by 8 bases; unmatched bases: 7. The repertoire was sequenced with immunoSEQ multiplex PCR; TCRdb's copy has only in-frame clones and lacks some. The data hold approximately 660,000 clones, with roughly 90% observed a single time. These same records also appear under a second study, on human thymus T cells.

The chain joins TRBV6-6 to TRBJ2-1, with 9 bases aligning to TRBD2. Sequenced material: thymocytes. The TCR originated in a boy less than two years old with a congenital heart defect. The CDR3 nucleotides are TGTGCCAGCAGTTACCTGGTAGCGGGAGTACATGAGCAGTTCTTC. Its protein is CASSYLVAGVHEQFF.